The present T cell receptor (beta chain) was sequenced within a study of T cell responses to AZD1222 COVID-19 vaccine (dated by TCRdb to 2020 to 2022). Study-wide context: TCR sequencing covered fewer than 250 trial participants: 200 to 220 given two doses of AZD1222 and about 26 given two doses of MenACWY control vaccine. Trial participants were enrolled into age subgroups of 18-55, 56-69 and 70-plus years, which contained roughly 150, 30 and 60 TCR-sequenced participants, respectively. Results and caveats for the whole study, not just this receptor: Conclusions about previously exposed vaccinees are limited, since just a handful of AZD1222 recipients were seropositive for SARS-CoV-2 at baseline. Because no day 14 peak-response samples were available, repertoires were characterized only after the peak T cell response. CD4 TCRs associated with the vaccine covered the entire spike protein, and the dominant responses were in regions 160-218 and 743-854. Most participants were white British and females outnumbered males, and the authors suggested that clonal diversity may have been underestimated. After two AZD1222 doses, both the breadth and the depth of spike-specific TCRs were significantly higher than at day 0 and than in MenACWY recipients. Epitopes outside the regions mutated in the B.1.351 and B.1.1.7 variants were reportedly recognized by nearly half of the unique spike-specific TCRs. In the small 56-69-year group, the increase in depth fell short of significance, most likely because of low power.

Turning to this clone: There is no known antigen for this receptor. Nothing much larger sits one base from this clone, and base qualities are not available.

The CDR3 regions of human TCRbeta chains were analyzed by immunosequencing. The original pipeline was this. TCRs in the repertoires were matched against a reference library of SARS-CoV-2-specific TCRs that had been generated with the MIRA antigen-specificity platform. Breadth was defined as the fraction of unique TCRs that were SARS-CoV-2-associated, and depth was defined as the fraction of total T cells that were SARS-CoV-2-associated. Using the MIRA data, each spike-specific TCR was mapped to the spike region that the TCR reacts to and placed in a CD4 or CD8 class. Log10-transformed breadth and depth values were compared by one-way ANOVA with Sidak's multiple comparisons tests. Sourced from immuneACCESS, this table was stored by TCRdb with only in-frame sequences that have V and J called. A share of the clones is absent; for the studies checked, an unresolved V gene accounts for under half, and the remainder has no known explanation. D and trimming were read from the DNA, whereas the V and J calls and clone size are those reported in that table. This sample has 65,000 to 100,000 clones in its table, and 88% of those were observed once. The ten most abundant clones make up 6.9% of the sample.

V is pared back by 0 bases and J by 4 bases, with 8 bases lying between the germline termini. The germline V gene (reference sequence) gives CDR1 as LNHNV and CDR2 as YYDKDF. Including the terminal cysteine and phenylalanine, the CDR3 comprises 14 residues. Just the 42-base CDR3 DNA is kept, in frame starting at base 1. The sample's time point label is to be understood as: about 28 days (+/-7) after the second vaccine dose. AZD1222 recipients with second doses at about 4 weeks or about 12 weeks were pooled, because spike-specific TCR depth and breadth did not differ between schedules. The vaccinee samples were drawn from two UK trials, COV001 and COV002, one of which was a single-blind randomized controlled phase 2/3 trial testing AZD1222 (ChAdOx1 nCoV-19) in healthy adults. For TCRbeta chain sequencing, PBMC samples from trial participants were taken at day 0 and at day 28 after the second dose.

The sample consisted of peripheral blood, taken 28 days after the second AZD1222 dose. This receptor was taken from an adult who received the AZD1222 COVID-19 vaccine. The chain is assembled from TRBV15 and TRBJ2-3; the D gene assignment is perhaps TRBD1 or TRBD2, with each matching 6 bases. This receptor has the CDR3 CATSRDRGADTQYF. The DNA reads TGTGCCACCAGCAGAGATAGGGGGGCAGATACGCAGTATTTT.